One sample yielded the 24 T cell receptor beta chains listed below, sequenced in a study of cytomegalovirus exposure and HLA in healthy donors. Here immunoSEQ multiplex PCR was the method, and the copy in TCRdb shows in-frame clones only, minus some. The data hold 150,000 or so clones, with 85% to 90% observed a single time. The sample was PBMCs. Receptors were obtained from a woman under 30 in good health and CMV-seropositive.

The V gene is TRBV4-1, the J gene TRBJ1-1; D call uncertain. Trimming stripped 1 base from V and 14 bases from J, with 14 bases between. The germline V gene encodes CDR1 MGHRA and CDR2 YSYEKL. The CDR3 length is 12 residues. CDR3 coding DNA: TGCGCCAGCAGCCAAGGAGGGCAGGCTCTCTTCTTT. Protein sequence: CASSQGGQALFF.

The chain carries TRBV2 and TRBJ2-7; 11 nucleotides align to TRBD1. The V gene end was trimmed by 1 base and the J gene end by 6 bases; junction bases not matched to a gene: 2. Germline V gene lookup returns CDR1 SNHLY and CDR2 FYNNEI. This CDR3 spans 14 amino acids. In DNA, the CDR3 is TGTGCCAGCAGTGAAGTCGGGACAGGGGGCGAGCAGTACTTC. Its translation: CASSEVGTGGEQYF.

V is TRBV30 and J is TRBJ1-5; a weak D match, TRBD1 (5 bases). The CDR3 covers 13 residues. The V gene's germline CDR1 is GTSNPN and CDR2 SVGIG (reference sequence). Trimming pared 0 bases from V and 6 bases from J, leaving 9 bases between. The CDR3 sequence is CAWSVQERQPQHF. Written as DNA, the CDR3 is TGTGCCTGGAGTGTACAGGAACGTCAGCCCCAGCATTTT.

This chain connects TRBV7-2 to TRBJ1-5; no clear D gene. In germline, CDR1 is SGHTA, CDR2 FQGNSA. The ends were cut back, 3 bases at V and 5 bases at J, with 14 bases in the middle. The CDR3 length is 15 residues. DNA for the CDR3: TGTGCCAGCAGCTTGGAAGACAACCTGTATCAGCCCCAGCATTTT. Its protein product is CASSLEDNLYQPQHF.

On this clone itself: Other DNA sequences in this specimen translate into the identical CDR3. The gene calls are TRBV28 and TRBJ1-2; 9 bases align to TRBD1. Trimming cost V 6 bases and J 4 bases; bases outside gene matches: 6. Per germline, CDR1 MDHEN and CDR2 SYDVKM. This CDR3 has 14 residues. In DNA, the CDR3 is TGTGCCAGCAGCCCGGGACAGGGCTTCTATGGCTACACCTTC. This encodes CASSPGQGFYGYTF.

The chain employs TRBV5-5 and TRBJ2-7; the D is unclear. This CDR3 is 12 amino acids long. CDR1 and CDR2 (germline): SGHKS, YYEKEE (reference sequence). Trimming took 2 bases from V and 7 from J, leaving 10 bases between them. CDR3 residues: CASSLSWQEQYF. DNA for the CDR3: TGTGCCAGCAGCTTAAGTTGGCAGGAGCAGTACTTC. The variable domain in full, completed from reference TRBV5-5 and TRBJ2-7, reads DAGVTQSPTHLIKTRGQQVTLRCSPISGHKSVSWYQQVLGQGPQFIFQYYEKEERGRGNFPDRFSARQFPNYSSELNVNALLLGDSALYLCASSLSWQEQYFGPGTRLTVT.

This sequence joins TRBV5-4 and TRBJ1-6; D is perhaps TRBD1 (6 bases). With 3 bases removed from V and 4 bases from J, the gap between germline ends came to 20 bases. The CDR3 extends over 18 amino acids. The V gene's germline CDR1 is SGHNT and CDR2 YYREEE (reference sequence). CDR3 residues: CASSSHPGVTSYNSPLHF. Written as DNA, the CDR3 is TGTGCCAGCAGCTCGCACCCAGGGGTTACCTCTTATAATTCACCCCTCCACTTT. Supplemented by reference TRBV5-4 and TRBJ1-6, the full variable domain reads ETGVTQSPTHLIKTRGQQVTLRCSSQSGHNTVSWYQQALGQGPQFIFQYYREEENGRGNFPPRFSGLQFPNYSSELNVNALELDDSALYLCASSSHPGVTSYNSPLHFGNGTRLTVT.

The chain carries TRBV19 and TRBJ1-3, with a possible D match to TRBD1 (6 bases). The CDR3 runs 15 residues. Germline V CDR1 and CDR2: LNHDA, SQIVND (reference sequence). The V end was cut by 7 bases, the J end by 2 bases, with 15 bases between. In nucleotides, the CDR3 is TGTGCCAGTACCCTGCTTCAGGGGCCTGGAAACACCATATATTTT. This sequence encodes CASTLLQGPGNTIYF.

This clone has only a few counts. The chain employs TRBV5-1 and TRBJ1-1; D might be TRBD1 (5 bases). Looked up from germline, CDR1 is SGHRS and CDR2 is YFSETQ. Trimming left V 5 bases short and J 1 base short, with 12 bases between. The CDR3 has 14 residues. CDR3 bases: TGCGCCAGCAGTGGCCAGGGCACGAACACTGAAGCTTTCTTT. Translation: CASSGQGTNTEAFF.

This rearrangement joins TRBV27 to TRBJ2-7; 9 nucleotides agree with TRBD2. This CDR3 region has 15 residues. Germline loops: CDR1 MNHEY, CDR2 SMNVEV (reference sequence). J lost 3 bases, V lost 3 bases, and 6 bases had no gene match. CDR3 amino acids: CASSLRVAGDYEQYF. The CDR3, as DNA: TGTGCCAGCAGTTTGCGGGTAGCGGGGGACTACGAGCAGTACTTC.

This chain connects TRBV27 to TRBJ2-3; 12 bases are shared with TRBD2. Germline V gene sequence: CDR1 MNHEY, CDR2 SMNVEV (reference sequence). With 4 bases clipped from V and 2 bases from J, the junction kept 1 base outside the gene matches. CDR3 length: 15 residues. CDR3 residues: CASSSSGGATDTQYF. Written as DNA, the CDR3 is TGTGCCAGCAGTTCTAGCGGGGGGGCCACAGATACGCAGTATTTT.

The V gene is TRBV7-9, the J gene TRBJ1-2; TRBD1 might be the D (6 bases). Deletions cut 4 bases from V and 6 bases from J, with 18 bases between. Germline assignment: CDR1 SEHNR and CDR2 FQNEAQ (reference sequence). The CDR3 runs to 15 residues. CDR3 sequence reads: CASSWPLTGLDGYTF. The CDR3, as DNA: TGTGCCAGCAGCTGGCCTCTTACAGGGCTGGATGGCTACACCTTC.

The gene calls are TRBV7-9 and TRBJ2-2; unclear D gene. CDR3 size: 16 residues. From germline, CDR1 is SEHNR and CDR2 FQNEAQ (reference sequence). Deletions cut 7 bases from V and 4 bases from J, with 19 bases between. The CDR3 here is CASTRYLSGSTGELFF. CDR3 sequence (DNA): TGTGCCAGCACCCGCTACCTCTCAGGAAGCACCGGGGAGCTGTTTTTT.

The rearrangement uses TRBV5-1 and TRBJ2-7; D is undetermined. Trimming left V 4 bases short and J 2 bases short, with 10 bases between. CDR1 SGHRS and CDR2 YFSETQ come from the germline V gene. This CDR3 region has 13 residues. CDR3 loop: CASSPKTAYEQYF. The DNA for the CDR3 is TGCGCCAGCAGCCCGAAGACTGCCTACGAGCAGTACTTC.

The chain carries TRBV7-6 and TRBJ1-2; 7 bases match TRBD1. The CDR3 extends over 14 amino acids. V shed 1 base and J 3 bases; nucleotides not matched to a gene: 2. From germline, CDR1 is SGHVS and CDR2 FNYEAQ. The CDR3 coding sequence is TGTGCCAGCAGCTTAGGACAGGGAGACTATGGCTACACCTTC. It encodes CASSLGQGDYGYTF.

The genes are TRBV27 and TRBJ1-5; TRBD1 aligns across 8 bases. With 5 bases clipped from V and 7 bases from J, the junction kept 7 bases outside the gene matches. The germline gives CDR1 MNHEY, CDR2 SMNVEV (reference sequence). The CDR3 covers 14 residues. CDR3 loop: CASSLGQGGQPQHF. The CDR3 DNA reads TGTGCCAGCAGTCTAGGACAGGGAGGGCAGCCCCAGCATTTT.

The chain joins TRBV11-2 to TRBJ1-1, with a weak D call TRBD1 (5 bases). Trimming took 1 base from V and 0 from J, leaving 18 bases between them. The CDR3 totals 18 residues. Looked up from germline, CDR1 is SGHAT and CDR2 is FQNNGV. DNA of the CDR3: TGTGCCAGCAGCTTAGTTCGTCTATGGGGGGGTATGAACACTGAAGCTTTCTTT. This encodes CASSLVRLWGGMNTEAFF. Full variable domain (outside the CDR3, taken from reference TRBV11-2 and TRBJ1-1): EAGVAQSPRYKIIEKRQSVAFWCNPISGHATLYWYQQILGQGPKLLIQFQNNGVVDDSQLPKDRFSAERLKGVDSTLKIQPAKLEDSAVYLCASSLVRLWGGMNTEAFFGQGTRLTVV.

This chain joins TRBV6-4 and TRBJ1-6; 7 nucleotides agree with TRBD1. CDR3 length: 15 amino acids. V trimming: 6 bases; J trimming: 5 bases; junction bases outside the gene matches: 7. The germline V gene has CDR1 MRHNA and CDR2 SNTAGT. In DNA form, the CDR3 reads TGTGCCAGCAGCTTCGGAAGGGGGCATAATTCACCCCTCCACTTT. Protein product: CASSFGRGHNSPLHF.

This chain uses TRBV11-2 with TRBJ2-2; 7 nucleotides align to TRBD1. Germline values: CDR1 SGHAT, CDR2 FQNNGV. The CDR3 totals 16 residues. J lost 4 bases, V lost 2 bases, and 7 bases had no gene match. The CDR3 sequence is CASSLPRDSTTGELFF. DNA for the CDR3: TGTGCCAGCAGCTTACCCCGGGACAGTACCACCGGGGAGCTGTTTTTT.

In its sample, this clone was seen a few times. The chain joins TRBV6-5 to TRBJ2-7; 9 bases are a match to TRBD1. The V gene end was trimmed by 5 bases and the J gene end by 6 bases; junction bases not matched to a gene: 5. The CDR3 totals 13 residues. CDR1 is MNHEY and CDR2 is SVGAGI in the germline V gene. The CDR3 reads CASSTGTGIEQYF. The CDR3, as DNA: TGTGCCAGCAGTACCGGGACAGGGATCGAGCAGTACTTC.

With regard to this clone: Other DNA sequences in this specimen translate into the identical CDR3. V gene TRBV5-6 combines with J gene TRBJ1-6, with D perhaps TRBD1 (5 bases). Germline CDR1 SGHDT, CDR2 YYEEEE. V gave up 5 bases and J gave up 5 bases, with 20 bases separating them. The CDR3 is 17 amino acids. The CDR3 region has the DNA TGTGCCAGCAGGTCGGGACTCCCCCGCTACGATAATTCACCCCTCCACTTT. This encodes CASRSGLPRYDNSPLHF.

The chain is built from TRBV15 and TRBJ1-5; unclear D gene. The ends were cut back, 0 bases at V and 4 bases at J, with 10 bases in the middle. This CDR3 region has 15 residues. Germline V gene data show CDR1 as LNHNV and CDR2 as YYDKDF (reference sequence). The CDR3 protein is CATSRDFNGNQPQHF. The CDR3 DNA reads as TGTGCCACCAGCAGAGATTTTAACGGGAATCAGCCCCAGCATTTT. Variable domain in full (rest from reference TRBV15 and TRBJ1-5): DAMVIQNPRYQVTQFGKPVTLSCSQTLNHNVMYWYQQKSSQAPKLLFHYYDKDFNNEADTPDNFQSRRPNTSFCFLDIRSPGLGDTAMYLCATSRDFNGNQPQHFGDGTRLSIL.

V usage is TRBV5-1 and J usage is TRBJ2-5; 10 bases are a match to TRBD1. This CDR3 has 17 amino acids. V was clipped by 3 bases and J by 5 bases; unmatched bases: 13. Germline loops: CDR1 SGHRS, CDR2 YFSETQ. The CDR3 sequence: CASSSQPTGGVGETQYF. CDR3 DNA sequence: TGCGCCAGCAGCTCGCAACCGACAGGGGGCGTTGGGGAGACCCAGTACTTC.

CDR3 region: CASSLAGNTIYF. In DNA form, the CDR3 reads TGCGCCAGCAGCTTGGCAGGAAACACCATATATTTT. The rearrangement links TRBV5-1 to TRBJ1-3; D not certain. The CDR3 runs to 12 residues. V was clipped by 0 bases and J by 4 bases, with 2 bases between them. Germline CDR1 and CDR2: SGHRS and YFSETQ.